The 17 T cell receptor beta chains presented below share a single source sample, sequenced in a study of OX40 agonist ivuxolimab in advanced cancers. Receptor amplification or capture employed the immunoSEQ multiplex PCR assay. Held by TCRdb, this immuneACCESS table contains in-frame sequences only and omits some clones. Under half of the omission traces to an unresolved V gene where checked; the cause of the rest is unknown. The sample table contains approximately 100,000 clones; only one count was recorded for over 85% of them. The top ten clones comprise 0.65% to 0.95% of the sample. The source was CD4+ or CD8+ T cells sorted from blood, collected in a trial of the OX40 agonist ivuxolimab. All receptors come from an adult with an advanced solid tumor such as melanoma, head and neck, liver or kidney cancer.

The chain uses TRBV19 and TRBJ1-3; D is undetermined. This CDR3 region has 12 residues. Trimming stripped 5 bases from V and 0 bases from J, with 2 bases between. Germline loops: CDR1 LNHDA, CDR2 SQIVND (reference sequence). In DNA, the CDR3 is TGTGCCAGTAGTTTCTCTGGAAACACCATATATTTT. Its protein is CASSFSGNTIYF.

The rearrangement links TRBV11-2 to TRBJ2-2; D might be TRBD1 or TRBD2, each matching 6 bases. The CDR3 length is 16 residues. The V end lost 5 bases, the J end lost 6 bases, and 19 bases lay between the germline ends. CDR1 SGHAT and CDR2 FQNNGV come from the germline V gene. The CDR3 region is CASSGGPGHGSGELFF. CDR3 DNA: TGTGCCAGCAGCGGAGGGCCGGGACACGGGTCCGGGGAGCTGTTTTTT.

This clone was seen just once. The chain couples TRBV19 to TRBJ2-6; 9 bases are a match to TRBD1. Germline lookup yields CDR1 LNHDA and CDR2 SQIVND (reference sequence). After removal of 4 bases from V and 0 bases from J, the junction contained 10 bases not matched to a gene. This CDR3 has 19 amino acids. CDR3: CASSTPTGGGISGANVLTF. In nucleotides, the CDR3 is TGTGCCAGTAGTACCCCAACAGGGGGCGGTATCTCTGGGGCCAACGTCCTGACTTTC.

The V gene is TRBV11-2, the J gene TRBJ2-5; D unclear. Germline V gene data show CDR1 as SGHAT and CDR2 as FQNNGV. The CDR3 has 12 amino acids. With 0 bases removed from V and 13 bases from J, the gap between germline ends came to 12 bases. CDR3 residues: CASSLDGSQRYF. In nucleotides, the CDR3 is TGTGCCAGCAGCTTAGACGGCAGTCAGAGGTACTTC.

The gene calls are TRBV5-1 and TRBJ2-3, with D possibly being TRBD1 or TRBD2 (6 bases each). This CDR3 is 16 amino acids long. V gave up 0 bases and J gave up 0 bases, with 11 bases separating them. The germline V gene has CDR1 SGHRS and CDR2 YFSETQ. Here the CDR3 DNA reads TGCGCCAGCAGCTTGGAGGGGGGTACTAGCACAGATACGCAGTATTTT. Protein product: CASSLEGGTSTDTQYF.

This clone has just one count. The DNA of the CDR3 is TGCGCCAGCGGCAACCCTGGGGGAAATTCACCCCTCCACTTT. This codes for CASGNPGGNSPLHF. The J gene is TRBJ1-6, the V gene TRBV5-1, with D maybe TRBD1 (5 bases). This CDR3 is 14 amino acids long. From germline, CDR1 is SGHRS and CDR2 YFSETQ. With 7 bases removed from V and 7 bases from J, the gap between germline ends came to 15 bases.

CDR3 protein: CASSYPSPQAFF. As DNA, the CDR3 is TGTGCCAGCAGTTACCCATCCCCCCAAGCTTTCTTT. This chain uses TRBV6-5 with TRBJ1-1, with no clear D. CDR1 is MNHEY and CDR2 is SVGAGI in the germline V gene. The V end lost 2 bases, the J end lost 9 bases, and 10 bases lay between the germline ends. There are 12 residues in the CDR3.

The CDR3 region has the DNA TGTGCCAGCAGCTTAGCGAGGGGGGGCCAGGGTTATAGTGGCTACACCTTC. This codes for CASSLARGGQGYSGYTF. The chain uses TRBV7-2 and TRBJ1-2, with D perhaps TRBD1 (6 bases). This CDR3 has 17 residues. Looked up from germline, CDR1 is SGHTA and CDR2 is FQGNSA. V shed 0 bases and J shed 7 bases, with 21 bases lying between them.

This chain connects TRBV5-1 to TRBJ2-5, with D uncertain. V was shortened by 2 bases and J by 0 bases, with 8 bases between the two germline ends. The CDR3 sequence is 14 residues long. Germline V gene sequence: CDR1 SGHRS, CDR2 YFSETQ. In DNA, the CDR3 is TGCGCCAGCAGCTTATCACAAAACCAAGAGACCCAGTACTTC. Its protein product is CASSLSQNQETQYF.

The chain joins TRBV7-2 to TRBJ2-7; D is possibly TRBD2 (5 bases). The CDR3 runs 14 residues. V lost 5 bases, J lost 0 bases, and 11 bases lay in between. CDR1 is SGHTA and CDR2 is FQGNSA in the germline V gene. The CDR3 DNA follows: TGTGCCAGCAGCCCGGGATACCACTCCTACGAGCAGTACTTC. It is translated as CASSPGYHSYEQYF. The whole variable domain, remainder taken from reference TRBV7-2 and TRBJ2-7, is GAGVSQSPSNKVTEKGKDVELRCDPISGHTALYWYRQSLGQGLEFLIYFQGNSAPDKSGLPSDRFSAERTGGSVSTLTIQRTQQEDSAVYLCASSPGYHSYEQYFGPGTRLTVT.

J is TRBJ1-4 and V is TRBV7-2; no clear D. Germline CDR1 reads SGHTA; CDR2 reads FQGNSA. Deletions cut 3 bases from V and 9 bases from J, with 11 bases between. The CDR3 extends over 13 amino acids. CDR3 sequence: CASSFPSGKKLFF. Written as DNA, the CDR3 is TGTGCCAGCAGCTTCCCATCGGGGAAAAAACTGTTTTTT.

The CDR3 DNA reads as TGTGCCAGCAGCTTAGTCGGGGAACCCACAGATACGCAGTATTTT. Amino acid sequence: CASSLVGEPTDTQYF. The V call is TRBV7-2, the J call TRBJ2-3, with D possibly matching TRBD2 (5 bases). This CDR3 contains 15 residues. The germline gives CDR1 SGHTA, CDR2 FQGNSA. The V gene lost 1 base and the J gene lost 2 bases, with 10 bases spanning the gap.

The chain joins TRBV25-1 to TRBJ2-2, with a possible D match to TRBD2 (5 bases). Trimming stripped 3 bases from V and 3 bases from J, with 8 bases between. Germline V gene lookup returns CDR1 MGHDK and CDR2 SYGVNS. The CDR3 runs to 14 residues. CDR3 coding DNA: TGTGCCAGCAGTGAGGACTCATACACCGGGGAGCTGTTTTTT. As protein: CASSEDSYTGELFF. The variable domain in full, completed from reference TRBV25-1 and TRBJ2-2, reads EADIYQTPRYLVIGTGKKITLECSQTMGHDKMYWYQQDPGMELHLIHYSYGVNSTEKGDLSSESTVSRIRTEHFPLTLESARPSHTSQYLCASSEDSYTGELFFGEGSRLTVL.

CDR3: CASSVQGFGSPLHF. Written as DNA, the CDR3 is TGTGCCAGCAGCGTCCAGGGATTTGGTTCACCCCTCCACTTT. This chain joins TRBV7-2 and TRBJ1-6; maybe TRBD1 (5 bases). The CDR3 loop spans 14 amino acids. V was clipped by 5 bases and J by 9 bases, with 14 bases between them. Per germline, CDR1 SGHTA and CDR2 FQGNSA. The full variable domain, in which reference TRBV7-2 and TRBJ1-6 provide the parts outside the CDR3, is GAGVSQSPSNKVTEKGKDVELRCDPISGHTALYWYRQSLGQGLEFLIYFQGNSAPDKSGLPSDRFSAERTGGSVSTLTIQRTQQEDSAVYLCASSVQGFGSPLHFGNGTRLTVT.

This clone was detected only a few times. The rearrangement joins TRBV7-9 to TRBJ1-6; 9 nucleotides line up with TRBD1. Germline V gene sequence: CDR1 SEHNR, CDR2 FQNEAQ (reference sequence). CDR3 length: 14 amino acids. V lost 4 bases and J lost 9; bases outside the gene matches: 4. The CDR3 DNA follows: TGTGCCAGCAGCTCCGGGACAGGGAGTTCACCCCTCCACTTT. It codes for CASSSGTGSSPLHF.

This clone was seen at least ten times. The rearrangement uses TRBV27 and TRBJ1-2, with 7 bases fitting TRBD1. This CDR3 comprises 13 residues. J lost 7 bases, V lost 7 bases, and 9 bases had no gene match. CDR1 MNHEY and CDR2 SMNVEV come from the germline V gene (reference sequence). Written as DNA, the CDR3 is TGTGCCAGCAAACAGACAGGGCCAGGTGGCTACACCTTC. Its translation is CASKQTGPGGYTF.

The gene calls are TRBV19 and TRBJ2-1, with TRBD2 as a possible D gene (6 bases). Trimming removed 2 bases at V and 6 bases at J, with 11 bases between. The CDR3 loop spans 14 amino acids. CDR1 is LNHDA, CDR2 SQIVND, per germline (reference sequence). CDR3 nucleotides: TGTGCCAGTAGTATATTATGGCGGGGCAATGAGCAGTTCTTC. It translates to CASSILWRGNEQFF. The full variable domain, rest sourced from reference TRBV19 and TRBJ2-1, is DGGITQSPKYLFRKEGQNVTLSCEQNLNHDAMYWYRQDPGQGLRLIYYSQIVNDFQKGDIAEGYSVSREKKESFPLTVTSAQKNPTAFYLCASSILWRGNEQFFGPGTRLTVL.